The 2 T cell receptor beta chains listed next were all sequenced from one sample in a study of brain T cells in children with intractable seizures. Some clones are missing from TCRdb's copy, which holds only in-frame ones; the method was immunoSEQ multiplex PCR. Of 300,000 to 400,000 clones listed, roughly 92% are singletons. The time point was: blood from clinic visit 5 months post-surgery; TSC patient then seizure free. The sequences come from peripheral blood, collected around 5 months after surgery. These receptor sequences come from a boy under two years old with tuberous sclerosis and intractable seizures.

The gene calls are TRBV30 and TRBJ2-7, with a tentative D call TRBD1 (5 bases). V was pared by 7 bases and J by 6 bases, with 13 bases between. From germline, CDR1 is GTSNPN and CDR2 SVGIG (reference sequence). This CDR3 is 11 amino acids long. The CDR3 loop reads CASSQGGEQYF. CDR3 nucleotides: TGTGCCTCGTCCCAGGGCGGCGAGCAGTACTTC.

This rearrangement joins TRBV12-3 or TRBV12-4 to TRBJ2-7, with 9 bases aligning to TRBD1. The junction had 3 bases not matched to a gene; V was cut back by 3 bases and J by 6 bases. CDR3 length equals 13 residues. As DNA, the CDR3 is TGTGCCAGCAGTTTGAGGGACAGGGCCGAGCAGTACTTC. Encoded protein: CASSLRDRAEQYF.